The T cell receptor (beta chain) described here comes from a study of CD8+ T cells in alopecia areata. Treatment described: oral pan-JAK inhibitor, 5-10 mg twice daily. The CDR3 is 19 amino acids. The germline gives CDR1 SGHVS, CDR2 FQNEAQ. V lost 7 bases and J lost 0; bases outside the gene matches: 11. Sequencing used cDNA as its template, made by extracting RNA and reverse transcribing it. Assay: immunoSEQ multiplex PCR; the TCRdb copy retains only in-frame clones and omits some. The sample consists of under 150,000 clones, 50% to 55% of them appearing once. Specimen: CD4+ T cells sorted from blood, collected at week 4, from a patient treated with tofacitinib. J is TRBJ2-6 and V is TRBV7-8; TRBD2 matches at 11 bases. The receptor's source is a human donor with alopecia areata. This CDR3 is CASTSGLAAPSSGANVLTF. CDR3 sequence (DNA): TGTGCCAGCACGTCGGGACTAGCGGCGCCAAGCTCTGGGGCCAACGTCCTGACTTTC. Full variable domain (rest looked up from reference TRBV7-8 and TRBJ2-6): GAGVSQSPRYKVAKRGQDVALRCDPISGHVSLFWYQQALGQGPEFLTYFQNEAQLDKSGLPSDRFFAERPEGSVSTLKIQRTQQEDSAVYLCASTSGLAAPSSGANVLTFGAGSRLTVL.